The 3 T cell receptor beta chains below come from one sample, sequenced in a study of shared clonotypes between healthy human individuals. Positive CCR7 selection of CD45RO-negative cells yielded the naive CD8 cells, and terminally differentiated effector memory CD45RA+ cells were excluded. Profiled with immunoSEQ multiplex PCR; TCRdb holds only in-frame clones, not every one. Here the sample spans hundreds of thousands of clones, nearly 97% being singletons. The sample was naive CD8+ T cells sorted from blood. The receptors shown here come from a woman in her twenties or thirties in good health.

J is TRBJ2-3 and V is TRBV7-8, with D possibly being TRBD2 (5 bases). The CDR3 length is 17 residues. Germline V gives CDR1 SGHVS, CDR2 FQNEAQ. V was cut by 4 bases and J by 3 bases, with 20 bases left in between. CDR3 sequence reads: CASSSPSVGVRTDTQYF. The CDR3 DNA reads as TGTGCCAGCAGCTCCCCTAGTGTCGGGGTGAGGACAGATACGCAGTATTTT.

The CDR3 loop is CASSWGTGRGHEKLFF. The DNA of the CDR3 is TGTGCCAGCAGTTGGGGCACGGGCAGGGGGCATGAAAAACTGTTTTTT. This chain joins TRBV6-5 and TRBJ1-4; 8 bases fit TRBD1. V was pared by 4 bases and J by 6 bases, with 10 bases of the junction left unmatched. This CDR3 contains 16 residues. The V gene's germline CDR1 is MNHEY and CDR2 SVGAGI.

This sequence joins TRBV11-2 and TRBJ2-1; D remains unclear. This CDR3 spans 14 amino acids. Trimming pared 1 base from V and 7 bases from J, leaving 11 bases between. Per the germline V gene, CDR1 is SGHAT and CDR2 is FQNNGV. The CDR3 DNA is TGTGCCAGCAGCTTAGTTTGGAAACGAAATGAGCAGTTCTTC. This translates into CASSLVWKRNEQFF.